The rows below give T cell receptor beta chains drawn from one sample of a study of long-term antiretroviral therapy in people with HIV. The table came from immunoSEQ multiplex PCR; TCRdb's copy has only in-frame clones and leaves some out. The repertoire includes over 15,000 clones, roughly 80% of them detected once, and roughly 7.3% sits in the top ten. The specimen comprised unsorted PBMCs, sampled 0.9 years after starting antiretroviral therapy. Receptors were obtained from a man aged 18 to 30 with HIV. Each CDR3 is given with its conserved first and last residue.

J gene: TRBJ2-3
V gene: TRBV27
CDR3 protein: CASSFRRGGSDTQYF

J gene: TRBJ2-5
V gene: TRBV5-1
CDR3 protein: CASSLEPGLQETQYF

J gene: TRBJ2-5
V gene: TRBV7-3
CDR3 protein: CASSLMGGGLETQYF

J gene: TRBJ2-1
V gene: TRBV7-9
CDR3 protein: CASSPGTGNEQFF

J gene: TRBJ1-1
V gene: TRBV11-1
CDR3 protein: CASIPKAGATEAFF

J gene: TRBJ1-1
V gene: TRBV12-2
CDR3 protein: CASRFFRRGLAEAFF

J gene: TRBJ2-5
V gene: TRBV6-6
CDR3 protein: CASTFTEPQETQYF

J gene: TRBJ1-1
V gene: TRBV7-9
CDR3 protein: CASSLDRGTEAFF

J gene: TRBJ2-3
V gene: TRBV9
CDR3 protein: CASSEWTGTDTQYF

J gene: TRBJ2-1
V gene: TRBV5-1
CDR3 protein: CASSWQGIAGGVNEQFF

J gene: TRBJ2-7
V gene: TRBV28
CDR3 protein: CASSLSGVLGGPTYEQYF

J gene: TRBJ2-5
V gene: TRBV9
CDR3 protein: CASSVTGYQETQYF

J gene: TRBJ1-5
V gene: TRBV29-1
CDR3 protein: CSVEIALGQPQHF

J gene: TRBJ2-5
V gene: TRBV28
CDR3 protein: CASRIPGYRTQYF

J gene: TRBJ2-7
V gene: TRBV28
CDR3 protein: CASTRGDQLYEQYF

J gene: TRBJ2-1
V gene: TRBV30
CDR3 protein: CAWSVSANEQFF

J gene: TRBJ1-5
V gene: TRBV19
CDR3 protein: CASSIGEGGWRINQPQHF

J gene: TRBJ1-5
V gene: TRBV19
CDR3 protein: CASSLTTQGYQPQHF

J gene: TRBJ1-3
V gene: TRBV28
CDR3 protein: CASSLANTIYF

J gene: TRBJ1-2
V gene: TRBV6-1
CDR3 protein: CASSEGTVENYGYTF

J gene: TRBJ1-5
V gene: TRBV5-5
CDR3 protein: CASSWVGEDQPQHF

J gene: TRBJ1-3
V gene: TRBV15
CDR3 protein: CATSSSRNSGNTIYF

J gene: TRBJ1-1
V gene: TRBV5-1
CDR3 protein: CASSRGGNTEAFF

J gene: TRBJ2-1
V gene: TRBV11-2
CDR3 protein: CASSLDWGGLTYNEQFF

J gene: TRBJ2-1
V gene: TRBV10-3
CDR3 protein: CATGTSGGAGEQFF

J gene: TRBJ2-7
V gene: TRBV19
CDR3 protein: CASSVQGVSYEQYF

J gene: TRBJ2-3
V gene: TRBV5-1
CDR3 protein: CASSLTSNGDRAGQGTDTQYF

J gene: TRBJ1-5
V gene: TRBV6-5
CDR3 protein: CASSSYRGHQPQHF

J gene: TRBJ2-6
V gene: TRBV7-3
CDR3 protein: CASSLRQGDYVLTF

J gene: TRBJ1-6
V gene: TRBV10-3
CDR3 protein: CAISEPESNSPLHF

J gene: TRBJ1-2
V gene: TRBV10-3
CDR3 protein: CAISDHLTWDFGYTF

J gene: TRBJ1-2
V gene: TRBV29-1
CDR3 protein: CSVRDSYYGYTF

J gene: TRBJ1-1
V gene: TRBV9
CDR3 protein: CASSARPGGNTEAFF

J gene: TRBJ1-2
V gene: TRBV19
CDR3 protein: CASSGYRDGYTF

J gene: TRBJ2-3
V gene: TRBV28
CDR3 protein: CASSLLPGQGITDTQYF

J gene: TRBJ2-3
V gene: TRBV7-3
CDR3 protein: CASSFAGTSNTQYF